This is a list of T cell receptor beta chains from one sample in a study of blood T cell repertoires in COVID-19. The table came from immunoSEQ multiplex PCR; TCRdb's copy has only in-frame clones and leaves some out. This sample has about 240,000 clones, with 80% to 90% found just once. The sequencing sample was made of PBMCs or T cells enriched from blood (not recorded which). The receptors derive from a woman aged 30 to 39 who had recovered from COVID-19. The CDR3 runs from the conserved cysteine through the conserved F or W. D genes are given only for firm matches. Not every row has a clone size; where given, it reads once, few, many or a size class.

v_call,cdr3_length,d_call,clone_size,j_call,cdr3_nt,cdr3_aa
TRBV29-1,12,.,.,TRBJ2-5,TGCAGCTACCGGCGAGGTCGGGGGACCCAGTACTTC,CSYRRGRGTQYF
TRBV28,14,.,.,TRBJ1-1,TGTGCCAGCAGTTTATCAACACTGAACACTGAAGCTTTCTTT,CASSLSTLNTEAFF
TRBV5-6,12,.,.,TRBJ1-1,TGTGCCAGCAGCCCTGGGGCGGTTGAAGCTTTCTTT,CASSPGAVEAFF
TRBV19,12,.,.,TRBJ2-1,TGTGCCAGTAGTATTTTCCCGAGTGAGCAGTTCTTC,CASSIFPSEQFF
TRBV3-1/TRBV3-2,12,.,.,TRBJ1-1,TGTGCCAGCAGCTCATGGAGCACTGAAGCTTTCTTT,CASSSWSTEAFF
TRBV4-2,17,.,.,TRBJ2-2,TGTGCCAGCAGCCAAGATCGTTTCCGCTGGAGCACCGGGGAGCTGTTTTTT,CASSQDRFRWSTGELFF
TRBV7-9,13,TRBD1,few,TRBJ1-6,TGTGCCAGCAGCACGACAGGGGATTCACCCCTCCACTTT,CASSTTGDSPLHF
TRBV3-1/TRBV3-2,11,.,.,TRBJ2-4,TGTGCCAGCAGCGACTCAAACATTCAGTACTTC,CASSDSNIQYF
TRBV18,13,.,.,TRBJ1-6,TGTGCCAGCTCATCGGACAAGAATTCACCCCTCCACTTT,CASSSDKNSPLHF
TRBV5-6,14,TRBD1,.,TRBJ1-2,TGTGCCAGCAGCCCGACAGGGGACGTCTATGGCTACACCTTC,CASSPTGDVYGYTF
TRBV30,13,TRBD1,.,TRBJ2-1,TGTGCCTGGAGCCCAGTCTTGACAGGGCTGCAGTTCTTC,CAWSPVLTGLQFF
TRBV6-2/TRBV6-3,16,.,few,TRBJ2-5,TGTGCCAGCAGTGTCCCCCCGGGACAAGCCCAAGAGACCCAGTACTTC,CASSVPPGQAQETQYF
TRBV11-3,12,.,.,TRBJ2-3,TGTGCCAGCAGCTTAGAAGGGGACAACCAGTATTTT,CASSLEGDNQYF
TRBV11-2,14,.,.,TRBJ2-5,TGTGCCAGCAGCCTAGGAGGCTCTTTTGAGACCCAGTACTTC,CASSLGGSFETQYF
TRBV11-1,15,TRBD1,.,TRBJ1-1,TGTGCCAGCAGCTTCTGGACAGGCCAGAACACTGAAGCTTTCTTT,CASSFWTGQNTEAFF
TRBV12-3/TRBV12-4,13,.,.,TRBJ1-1,TGTGCCAGCAGTGGGCCGACGAACACTGAAGCTTTCTTT,CASSGPTNTEAFF
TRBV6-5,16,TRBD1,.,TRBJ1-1,TGTGCCAGCAGTTACGAGGAGGGGGCGAGGGATACTGAAGCTTTCTTT,CASSYEEGARDTEAFF
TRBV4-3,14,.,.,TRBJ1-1,TGCGCCAGCAGCCAAGAAGGAGGAAGTACGCGCGCTTTCTTT,CASSQEGGSTRAFF
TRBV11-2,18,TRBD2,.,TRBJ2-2,TGTGCCAGCAGCCCCGCCCTGGGACTAGCGACGAACACCGGGGAGCTGTTTTTT,CASSPALGLATNTGELFF
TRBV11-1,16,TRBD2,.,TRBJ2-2,TGTGCCAGCAGCTTACCAGCGGGAGGGTATTCCGGGGAGCTGTTTTTT,CASSLPAGGYSGELFF
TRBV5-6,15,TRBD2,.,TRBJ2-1,TGTGCCAGCCTTAATAGCGGGAGGCCCTACAATGAGCAGTTCTTC,CASLNSGRPYNEQFF
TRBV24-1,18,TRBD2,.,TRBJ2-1,TGTGCCACCAGTGACCGCCTGACTAGCGGACGCTCCCGGGGGGAGCAGTTCTTC,CATSDRLTSGRSRGEQFF
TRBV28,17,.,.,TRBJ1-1,TGTGCCAGCAGTTTTAGTGCCAGCGGTAAATTACCTCATGAAGCTTTCTTT,CASSFSASGKLPHEAFF
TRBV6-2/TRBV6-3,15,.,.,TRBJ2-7,TGTGCCAGCAGCGAATACGGGACAACAACCTACGAGCAGTACTTC,CASSEYGTTTYEQYF
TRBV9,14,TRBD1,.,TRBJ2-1,TGTGCCAGCAGCGTTCAGGGGGCGGTCAATGAGCAGTTCTTC,CASSVQGAVNEQFF
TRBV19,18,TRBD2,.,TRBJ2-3,TGTGCCAGTAGCCACACCATGACTAGCGGGAGAGATCGAGATACGCAGTATTTT,CASSHTMTSGRDRDTQYF
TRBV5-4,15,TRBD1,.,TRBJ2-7,TGTGCCAGCAGCCGGAGGGACAGGGGCTCCTACGAGCAGTACTTC,CASSRRDRGSYEQYF
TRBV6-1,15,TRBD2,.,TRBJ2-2,TGTGCCATCTGGCCAGCGGGAGGACGGACCGGGGAGCTGTTTTTT,CAIWPAGGRTGELFF
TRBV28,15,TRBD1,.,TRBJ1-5,TGTGCCAGCAGTCCTCAGGGGGCCAGCAATCAGCCCCAGCATTTT,CASSPQGASNQPQHF
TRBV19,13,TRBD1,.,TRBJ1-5,TGTGCCTCGACAGGGACTGGCAATCAGCCCCAGCATTTT,CASTGTGNQPQHF
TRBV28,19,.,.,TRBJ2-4,TGTGCCAGCAGTTTATGGGGCTTAGGTTTCGAAACAGCCAAAAACATTCAGTACTTC,CASSLWGLGFETAKNIQYF
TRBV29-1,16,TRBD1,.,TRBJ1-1,TGCAGCGTTAAAGGACAGGGGGCGCTTCCGAACACTGAAGCTTTCTTT,CSVKGQGALPNTEAFF
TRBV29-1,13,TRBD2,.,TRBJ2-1,TGCAGCGAAAGCGGGAGGTCGGGCAATGAGCAGTTCTTC,CSESGRSGNEQFF
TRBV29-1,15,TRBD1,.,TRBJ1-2,TGCAGCGTTCCCGACTATATGGACAGGAACTATGGCTACACCTTC,CSVPDYMDRNYGYTF
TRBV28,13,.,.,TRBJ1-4,TGTGCCAGCAGCGAAGGGGGTTTGGAAAAACTGTTTTTT,CASSEGGLEKLFF
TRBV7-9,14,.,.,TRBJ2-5,TGTGCCAGCAGCCTCCAGGGTGCGCGAGAGACCCAGTACTTC,CASSLQGARETQYF
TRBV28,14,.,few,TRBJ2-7,TGTGCCAGCAGTCCCCATCGACAGGACTCCGTGCAGTACTTC,CASSPHRQDSVQYF
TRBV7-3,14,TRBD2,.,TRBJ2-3,TGTGCCAGCAGCTCACAGCGGGAGTCAGATACGCAGTATTTT,CASSSQRESDTQYF
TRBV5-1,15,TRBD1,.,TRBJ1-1,TGCGCCAGCAGCTTGGGCTCAGGGGGTGGCACTGAAGCTTTCTTT,CASSLGSGGGTEAFF
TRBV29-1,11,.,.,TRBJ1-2,TGCAGCGCTAAGACGGGCTATGGCTACACCTTC,CSAKTGYGYTF
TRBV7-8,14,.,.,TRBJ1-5,TGTGCCAGCAGCTTAAGACAGACCAATCAGCCCCAGCATTTT,CASSLRQTNQPQHF
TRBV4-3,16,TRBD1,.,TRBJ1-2,TGCGCCAGCAGCCAAGATACGAGGGACAGGGTGAGGGGCTACACCTTC,CASSQDTRDRVRGYTF
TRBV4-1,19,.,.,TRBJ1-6,TGCGCCAGCAGCCAAGATAAGGGTACGGGCAGGGGTTATAATTCACCCCTCCACTTT,CASSQDKGTGRGYNSPLHF
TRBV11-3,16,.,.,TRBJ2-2,TGTGCCAGCAGCCCTCCGGGCCTCGGAGGGACCGGGGAGCTGTTTTTT,CASSPPGLGGTGELFF
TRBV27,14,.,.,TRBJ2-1,TGTGCCAGCAGTTTATCGATAGAGGTCGATGAGCAGTTCTTC,CASSLSIEVDEQFF
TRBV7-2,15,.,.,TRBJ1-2,TGTGCCAGCAGCGCTAGTCCTACCACCACCTATGGCTACACCTTC,CASSASPTTTYGYTF
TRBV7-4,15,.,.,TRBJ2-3,TGTGCCAGCAGCTCCCGGCGGGGCCGCACAGATACGCAGTATTTT,CASSSRRGRTDTQYF
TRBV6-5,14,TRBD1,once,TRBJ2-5,TGTGCCAGCACCCTCGGACAGGGGGTATCGACCCAGTACTTC,CASTLGQGVSTQYF
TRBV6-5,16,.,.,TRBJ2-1,TGTGCCAGCAGTTTGCAACTAGTAGGATCCTACAATGAGCAGTTCTTC,CASSLQLVGSYNEQFF
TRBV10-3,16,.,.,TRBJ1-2,TGTGCCATCAGGCCCGCCCTTTGGAGGGAACATGATGGCTACACCTTC,CAIRPALWREHDGYTF
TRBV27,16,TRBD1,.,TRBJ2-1,TGTGCCAGCAGTATCCTACAGGGGGCGGCCTACAATGAGCAGTTCTTC,CASSILQGAAYNEQFF
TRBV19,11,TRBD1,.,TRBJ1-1,TGTGCCAGTAGGATGAGGGACAGGGCTTTCTTT,CASRMRDRAFF
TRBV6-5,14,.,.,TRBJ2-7,TGTGCCAGCAGTTACACAGGGTTTTCCTACGAGCAGTACTTC,CASSYTGFSYEQYF
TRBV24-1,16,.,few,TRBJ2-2,TGTGCCACCAGTGACCCCGGACACCAGAACACCGGGGAGCTGTTTTTT,CATSDPGHQNTGELFF
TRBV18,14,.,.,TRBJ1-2,TGTGCCAGCTCACCATCCGGAGGGGACTATGGCTACACCTTC,CASSPSGGDYGYTF